Following are 13 T cell receptor beta chains from one sample sequenced in a study of PD-L1 blockade in urothelial cancer. Time point indicated: peripheral blood 6 weeks after treatment start. Clones were sequenced by immunoSEQ multiplex PCR, and TCRdb holds only the in-frame ones, with some missing. The data show 120,000 or so clones, 86% seen once. The sample here was PBMCs, taken around atezolizumab (anti-PD-L1) treatment. The receptors come from a man aged 50 to 60 with urothelial cancer.

A remark on this clone: Within the sample, other DNA sequences also encode this same CDR3. The rearrangement uses TRBV5-1 and TRBJ2-7; perhaps TRBD1 as D (6 bases). Germline V gives CDR1 SGHRS, CDR2 YFSETQ. The CDR3 extends over 13 amino acids. V was trimmed by 3 bases and J by 2 bases, leaving 9 bases between them. This CDR3 is CASSSTGPYEQYF. CDR3 nucleotide sequence: TGCGCCAGCAGCTCGACAGGCCCCTACGAGCAGTACTTC.

This chain uses TRBV6-1 with TRBJ1-2; D remains ambiguous. V shed 7 bases and J shed 7 bases, with 13 bases lying between them. CDR3 size: 12 residues. CDR1 and CDR2 (germline): MNHNS, SASEGT. CDR3 in amino acids: CASTPEGLGYTF. In DNA form, the CDR3 reads TGTGCCAGCACCCCGGAGGGCCTTGGCTACACCTTC.

The chain joins TRBV4-2 to TRBJ2-1, with 11 bases aligning to TRBD2. Germline CDR1 is LGHNA and CDR2 is YNFKEQ. V was pared by 3 bases and J by 6 bases, with 7 bases of the junction left unmatched. The CDR3 runs to 16 residues. CDR3 sequence: CASSHGLAGGLNEQFF. The CDR3 coding sequence is TGTGCCAGCAGCCACGGACTAGCGGGCGGACTCAATGAGCAGTTCTTC.

The gene calls are TRBV5-1 and TRBJ2-1, with 10 positions matching TRBD1. CDR1 is SGHRS, CDR2 YFSETQ, per germline. Trimming took 0 bases from V and 8 from J; bases not matched to a gene: 8. This CDR3 comprises 16 residues. In DNA, the CDR3 is TGCGCCAGCAGCTTGGCCGGGGGACAGGGGAGGGATGAGCAGTTCTTC. This translates into CASSLAGGQGRDEQFF.

The CDR3 DNA is TGCGCCAGCAGCCCGCTCGTAGCGGGGGGGTACAATGAGCAGTTCTTC. It translates to CASSPLVAGGYNEQFF. The V gene is TRBV5-1, the J gene TRBJ2-1; TRBD2 agrees at 11 bases. Losses at the gene ends were 4 bases for V and 4 bases for J; bases not matched to a gene: 7. This CDR3 has 16 amino acids. CDR1 is SGHRS and CDR2 is YFSETQ in the germline V gene.

This clone was found once. The chain links TRBV9 to TRBJ1-3, with 8 bases matching TRBD1. Trimming cost V 7 bases and J 4 bases; bases outside gene matches: 10. The CDR3 runs to 15 residues. CDR1 and CDR2 (germline): SGDLS, YYNGEE. CDR3 in DNA: TGTGCCAGCTCCCGCCAGGGGGCAAAGGGAAACACCATATATTTT. This encodes CASSRQGAKGNTIYF.

The chain joins TRBV9 to TRBJ2-1, with D tentatively TRBD1 (6 bases). This CDR3 has 16 residues. V lost 4 bases and J 4 bases, leaving 18 bases between the germline ends. Germline V gene sequence: CDR1 SGDLS, CDR2 YYNGEE. CDR3 sequence: CASSPHLRGQYNEQFF. CDR3 sequence (DNA): TGTGCCAGCAGCCCGCACCTCAGGGGACAATACAATGAGCAGTTCTTC.

This chain joins TRBV7-3 and TRBJ2-7; 7 nucleotides agree with TRBD2. The CDR3 is 15 residues long. The trim removed 0 bases at V and 4 bases at J, leaving 6 bases unmatched. Germline CDR1 is SGHTA and CDR2 is FQGTGA. The CDR3 is CASSLTGGSTYEQYF. Written as DNA, the CDR3 is TGTGCCAGCAGCTTAACGGGCGGGAGCACGTACGAGCAGTACTTC.

This rearrangement joins TRBV11-2 to TRBJ2-1; D is unresolved. The CDR3 has 16 amino acids. Looked up from germline, CDR1 is SGHAT and CDR2 is FQNNGV. Trimming took 1 base from V and 2 from J, leaving 12 bases between them. The CDR3 protein is CASSLGARSPYNEQFF. Here the CDR3 DNA reads TGTGCCAGCAGCTTAGGGGCAAGATCCCCCTACAATGAGCAGTTCTTC.

The chain has TRBV5-1 and TRBJ2-7; maybe TRBD1 (5 bases). Germline V CDR1 and CDR2: SGHRS, YFSETQ. The CDR3 length is 15 residues. The V and J ends lost 3 bases and 9 bases respectively, with 22 bases between them. The DNA of the CDR3 is TGCGCCAGCAGCTCGGATTTGGGGCGCGCACCGTGGCAGTACTTC. This encodes CASSSDLGRAPWQYF. The variable domain in full, with the rest retrieved from reference TRBV5-1 and TRBJ2-7, is KAGVTQTPRYLIKTRGQQVTLSCSPISGHRSVSWYQQTPGQGLQFLFEYFSETQRNKGNFPGRFSGRQFSNSRSEMNVSTLELGDSALYLCASSSDLGRAPWQYFGPGTRLTVT.

The rearrangement uses TRBV18 and TRBJ2-4, with 10 bases lining up with TRBD2. The germline gives CDR1 KGHSH, CDR2 LQKENI. This CDR3 spans 18 amino acids. V trimming: 5 bases; J trimming: 0 bases; junction bases outside the gene matches: 10. CDR3 sequence (DNA): TGTGCCAGCTCATTGGGGACTAGCGCTTACCTAGCCAAAAACATTCAGTACTTC. Amino acid sequence: CASSLGTSAYLAKNIQYF.

This chain links TRBV6-6 with TRBJ2-3, with D possibly TRBD1 on 5 matching bases. Germline assignment: CDR1 MNHNY and CDR2 SVGAGI (reference sequence). V shed 2 bases and J shed 2 bases, with 11 bases lying between them. CDR3 length: 15 residues. The CDR3 region is CASSYRQQHTDTQYF. The CDR3 DNA reads TGTGCCAGCAGTTACCGACAGCAACACACAGATACGCAGTATTTT.

This sequence joins TRBV7-2 and TRBJ2-7, with D unresolved. The CDR3 covers 14 residues. V was shortened by 1 base and J by 1 base, with 8 bases between the two germline ends. Per germline, CDR1 SGHTA and CDR2 FQGNSA. CDR3 DNA sequence: TGTGCCAGCAGCTTAGGTCCCGGTTCCTACGAGCAGTACTTC. It specifies CASSLGPGSYEQYF.